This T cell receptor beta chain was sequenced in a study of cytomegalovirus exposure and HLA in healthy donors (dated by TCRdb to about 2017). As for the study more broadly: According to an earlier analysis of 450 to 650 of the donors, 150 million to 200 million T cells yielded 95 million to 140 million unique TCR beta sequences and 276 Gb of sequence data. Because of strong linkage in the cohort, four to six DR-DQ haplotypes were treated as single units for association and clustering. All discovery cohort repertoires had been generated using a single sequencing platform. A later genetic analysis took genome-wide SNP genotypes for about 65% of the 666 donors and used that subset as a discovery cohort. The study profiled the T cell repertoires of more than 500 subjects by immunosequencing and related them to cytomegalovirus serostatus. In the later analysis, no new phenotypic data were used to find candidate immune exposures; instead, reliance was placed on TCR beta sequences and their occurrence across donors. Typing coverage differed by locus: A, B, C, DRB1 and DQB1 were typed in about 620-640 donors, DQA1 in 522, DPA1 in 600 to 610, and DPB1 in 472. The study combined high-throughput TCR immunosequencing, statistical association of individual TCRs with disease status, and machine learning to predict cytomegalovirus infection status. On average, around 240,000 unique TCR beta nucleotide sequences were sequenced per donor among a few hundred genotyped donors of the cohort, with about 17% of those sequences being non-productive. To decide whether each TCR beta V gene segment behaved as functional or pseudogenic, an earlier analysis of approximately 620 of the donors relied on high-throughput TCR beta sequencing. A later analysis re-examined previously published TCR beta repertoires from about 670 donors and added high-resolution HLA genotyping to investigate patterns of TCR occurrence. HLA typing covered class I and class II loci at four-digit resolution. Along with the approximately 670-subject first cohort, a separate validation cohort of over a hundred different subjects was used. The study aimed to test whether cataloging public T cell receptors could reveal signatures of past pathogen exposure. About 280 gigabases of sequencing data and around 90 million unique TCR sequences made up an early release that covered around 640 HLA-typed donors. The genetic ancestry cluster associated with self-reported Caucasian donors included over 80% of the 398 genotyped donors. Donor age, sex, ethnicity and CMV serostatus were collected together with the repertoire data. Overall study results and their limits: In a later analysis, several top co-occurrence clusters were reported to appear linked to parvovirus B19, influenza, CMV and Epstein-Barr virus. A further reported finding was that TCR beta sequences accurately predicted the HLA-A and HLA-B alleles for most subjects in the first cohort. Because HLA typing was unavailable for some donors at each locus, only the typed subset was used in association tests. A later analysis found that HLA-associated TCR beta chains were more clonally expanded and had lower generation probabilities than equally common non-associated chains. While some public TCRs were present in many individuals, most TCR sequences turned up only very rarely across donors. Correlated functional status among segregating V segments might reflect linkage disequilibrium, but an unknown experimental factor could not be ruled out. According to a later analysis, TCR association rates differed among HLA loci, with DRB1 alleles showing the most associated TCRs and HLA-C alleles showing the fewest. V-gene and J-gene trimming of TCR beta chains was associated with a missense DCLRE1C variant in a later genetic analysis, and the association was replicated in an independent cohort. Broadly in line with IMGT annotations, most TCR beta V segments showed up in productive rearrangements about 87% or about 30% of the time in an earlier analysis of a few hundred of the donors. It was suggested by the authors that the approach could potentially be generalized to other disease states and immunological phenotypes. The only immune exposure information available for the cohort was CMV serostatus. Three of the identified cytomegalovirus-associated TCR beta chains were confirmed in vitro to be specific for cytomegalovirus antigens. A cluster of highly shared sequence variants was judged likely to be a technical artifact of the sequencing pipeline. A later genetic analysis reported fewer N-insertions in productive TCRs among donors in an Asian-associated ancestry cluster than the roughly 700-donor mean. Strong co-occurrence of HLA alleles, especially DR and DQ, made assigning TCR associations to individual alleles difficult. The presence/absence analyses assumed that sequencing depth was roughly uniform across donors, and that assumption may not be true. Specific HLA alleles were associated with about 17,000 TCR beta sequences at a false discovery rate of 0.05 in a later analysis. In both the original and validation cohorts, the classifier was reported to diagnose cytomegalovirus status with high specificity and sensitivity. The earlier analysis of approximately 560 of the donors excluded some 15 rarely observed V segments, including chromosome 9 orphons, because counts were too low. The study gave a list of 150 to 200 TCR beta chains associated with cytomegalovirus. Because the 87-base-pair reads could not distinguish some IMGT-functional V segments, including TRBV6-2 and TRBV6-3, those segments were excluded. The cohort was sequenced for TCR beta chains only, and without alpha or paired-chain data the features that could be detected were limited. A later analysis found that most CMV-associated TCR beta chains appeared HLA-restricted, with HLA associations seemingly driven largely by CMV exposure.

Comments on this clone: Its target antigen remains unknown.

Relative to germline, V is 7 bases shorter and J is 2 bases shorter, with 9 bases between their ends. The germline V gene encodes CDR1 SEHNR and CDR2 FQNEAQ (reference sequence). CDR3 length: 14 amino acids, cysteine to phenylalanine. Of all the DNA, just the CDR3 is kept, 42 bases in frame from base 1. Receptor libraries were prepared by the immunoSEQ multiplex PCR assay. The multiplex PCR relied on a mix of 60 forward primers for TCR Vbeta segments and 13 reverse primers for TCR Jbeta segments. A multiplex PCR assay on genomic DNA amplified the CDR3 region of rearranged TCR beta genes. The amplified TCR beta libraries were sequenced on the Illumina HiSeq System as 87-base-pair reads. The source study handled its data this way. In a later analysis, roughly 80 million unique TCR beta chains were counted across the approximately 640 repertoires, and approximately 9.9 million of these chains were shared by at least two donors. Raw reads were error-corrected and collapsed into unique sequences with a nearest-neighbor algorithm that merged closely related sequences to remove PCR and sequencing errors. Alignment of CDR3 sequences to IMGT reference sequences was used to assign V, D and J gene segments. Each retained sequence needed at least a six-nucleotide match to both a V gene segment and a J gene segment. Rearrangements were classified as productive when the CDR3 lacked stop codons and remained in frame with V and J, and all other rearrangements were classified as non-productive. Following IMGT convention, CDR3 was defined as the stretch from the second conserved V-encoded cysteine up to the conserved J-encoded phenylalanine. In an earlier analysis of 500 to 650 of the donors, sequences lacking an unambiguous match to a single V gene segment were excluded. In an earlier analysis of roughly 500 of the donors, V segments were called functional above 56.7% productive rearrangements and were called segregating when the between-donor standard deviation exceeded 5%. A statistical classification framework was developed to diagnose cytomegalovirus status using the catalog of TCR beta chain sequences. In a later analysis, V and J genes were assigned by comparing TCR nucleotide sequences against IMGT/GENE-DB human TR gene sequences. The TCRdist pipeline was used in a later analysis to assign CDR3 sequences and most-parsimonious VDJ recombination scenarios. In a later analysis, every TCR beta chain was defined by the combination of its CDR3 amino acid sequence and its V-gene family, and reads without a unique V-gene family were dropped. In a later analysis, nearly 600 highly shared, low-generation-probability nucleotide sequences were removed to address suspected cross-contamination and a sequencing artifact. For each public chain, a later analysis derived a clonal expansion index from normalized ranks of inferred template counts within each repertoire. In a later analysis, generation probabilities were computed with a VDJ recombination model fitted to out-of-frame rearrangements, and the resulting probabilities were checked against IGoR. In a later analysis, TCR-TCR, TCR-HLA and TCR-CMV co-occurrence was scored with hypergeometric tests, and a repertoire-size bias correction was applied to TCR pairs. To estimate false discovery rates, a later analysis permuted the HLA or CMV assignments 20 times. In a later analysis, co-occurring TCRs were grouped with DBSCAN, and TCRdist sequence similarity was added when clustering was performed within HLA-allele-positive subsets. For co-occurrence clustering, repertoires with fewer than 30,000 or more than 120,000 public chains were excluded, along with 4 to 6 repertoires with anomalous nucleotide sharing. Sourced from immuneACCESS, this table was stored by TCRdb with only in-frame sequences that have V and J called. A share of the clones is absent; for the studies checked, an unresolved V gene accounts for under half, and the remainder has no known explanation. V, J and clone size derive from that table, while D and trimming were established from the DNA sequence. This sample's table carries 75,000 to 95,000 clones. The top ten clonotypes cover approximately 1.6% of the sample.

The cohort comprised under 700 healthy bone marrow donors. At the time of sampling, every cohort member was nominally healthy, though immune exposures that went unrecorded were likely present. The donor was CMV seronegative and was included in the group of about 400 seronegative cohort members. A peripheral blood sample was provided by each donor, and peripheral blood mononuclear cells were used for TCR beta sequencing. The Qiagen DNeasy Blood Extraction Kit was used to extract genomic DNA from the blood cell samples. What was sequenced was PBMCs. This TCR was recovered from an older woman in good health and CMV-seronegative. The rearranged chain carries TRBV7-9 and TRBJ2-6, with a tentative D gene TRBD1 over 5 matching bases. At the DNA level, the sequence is TGTGCCAGCAAAGCGACAGCTGGGGCCAACGTCCTGACTTTC. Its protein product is CASKATAGANVLTF.